The 9 T cell receptor beta chains presented below share a single source sample, sequenced in a study of regulatory T cells in long-lasting Graves disease. iRepertoire HTBI primers and Arm-PCR of CDR3 regions built TCR beta libraries. TCRdb recomputed calls from the multiplex PCR reads with MiXCR, one row per CDR3 protein. Altogether roughly 610,000 distinct CDR3 sequences are present, about 15% being singletons, with the ten largest covering around a sixth. The time point: newly diagnosed GD, antithyroid drugs for less than 3 months. PBMC RNA served as the TCR library source. These data also featured in a second study, about T cells in Graves' hyperthyroidism and ophthalmopathy.

The source material was peripheral blood mononuclear cells (PBMCs), sampled at new diagnosis, from a patient treated with antithyroid drugs. These receptors came from a woman aged 30 to 39 with Graves disease.

This clonotype was seen a handful of times. The chain carries TRBV3-1 and TRBJ1-6; no firm D call. Trimming left V 1 base short and J 13 bases short, with 8 bases between. The length of the CDR3 is 12 residues. Per the germline V gene, CDR1 is LGHDT and CDR2 is YNNKEL (reference sequence). The CDR3 bases are TGTGCCAGCAGCCAAGCATTGAGCCCCCTCCACTTT. This encodes CASSQALSPLHF.

This clonotype was seen only once. The chain recombines TRBV7-2 with TRBJ1-1; D not certain. Trimming shortened V by 1 base and J by 0 bases, and 15 bases separated the two germline ends. CDR1 SGHTA and CDR2 FQGNSA come from the germline V gene. This CDR3 region has 17 residues. CDR3 sequence: CASSLEGSGYMNTEAFF. The CDR3 DNA follows: TGTGCCAGCAGCTTAGAGGGATCAGGTTACATGAACACTGAAGCTTTCTTT.

This clonotype came up many times. The chain carries TRBV7-3 and TRBJ1-5, with D tentatively TRBD1 (5 bases). V dropped 5 bases and J dropped 16 bases, with 21 bases sitting between them. The CDR3 spans 13 residues. Germline lookup yields CDR1 SGHTA and CDR2 FQGTGA. This CDR3 reads CASSVNGDSPRHF. CDR3 nucleotides: TGTGCCAGCAGCGTAAATGGCGACAGTCCTCGTCATTTT. Using reference TRBV7-3 and TRBJ1-5 for the parts outside the CDR3, the full variable domain is GAGVSQTPSNKVTEKGKYVELRCDPISGHTALYWYRQSLGQGPEFLIYFQGTGAADDSGLPNDRFFAVRPEGSVSTLKIQRTERGDSAVYLCASSVNGDSPRHFGDGTRLSIL.

This clonotype was recorded at least ten times. This chain links TRBV2 with TRBJ2-3, with 8 bases fitting TRBD1. The CDR3 sequence is 14 residues long. J was trimmed by 4 bases and V by 6 bases; bases with no gene match: 6. Looked up from germline, CDR1 is SNHLY and CDR2 is FYNNEI. This CDR3 is CASRADRGADTQYF. CDR3 in DNA: TGTGCCAGCAGGGCAGACAGGGGAGCAGATACGCAGTATTTT.

This clonotype was observed many times. The chain links TRBV7-9 to TRBJ2-5, with D maybe TRBD2 (6 bases). This CDR3 is 12 amino acids long. Germline CDR1 and CDR2: SEHNR and FQNEAQ (reference sequence). The V and J ends lost 5 bases and 5 bases respectively, with 9 bases between them. The CDR3 reads CASSGDFETQYF. The CDR3 DNA is TGTGCCAGCAGCGGGGACTTTGAGACCCAGTACTTC.

The V and J genes are TRBV5-1 and TRBJ2-7, with TRBD1 matching 7 bases. The CDR3 is 16 residues long. Per the germline V gene, CDR1 is SGHRS and CDR2 is YFSETQ. V was pared by 7 bases and J by 4 bases, with 17 bases of the junction left unmatched. The CDR3 spells CASGHNLGQRNYEQYF. CDR3 nucleotide sequence: TGCGCCAGCGGCCACAACCTGGGACAGAGGAATTACGAGCAGTACTTC.

This clonotype has only a few counts. One end of the junction varies from germline; a read error may be responsible. The chain links TRBV20-1 to TRBJ2-3, with unresolved D. The CDR3 contains 12 residues. In germline, CDR1 is DFQATT, CDR2 SNEGSKA (reference sequence). The CDR3 DNA sequence: TGCAGTGCTAGAGTTAGCATAGATACGCAGTATTTT. Residues: CSARVSIDTQYF.

This clonotype was observed many times. The chain links TRBV12-3 or TRBV12-4 to TRBJ1-2; TRBD1 matches at 9 bases. The J segment lost 3 bases and the V segment lost 5 bases, leaving 7 bases of the junction unmatched. This CDR3 has 15 amino acids. The CDR3 coding sequence is TGTGCCAGCAGTGGAAGTGGGACAGGGCACTATGGCTACACCTTC. Encoded protein: CASSGSGTGHYGYTF.

There are many counts of this clonotype. The chain couples TRBV28 to TRBJ2-5; a possible D gene is TRBD2 (5 bases). Trimming stripped 4 bases from V and 4 bases from J, with 10 bases between. The CDR3 spans 13 residues. Germline values: CDR1 MDHEN, CDR2 SYDVKM. This CDR3 reads CASSYGETETQYF. CDR3 DNA: TGTGCCAGCAGTTACGGGGAAACAGAGACCCAGTACTTC.